One sample yielded the 26 T cell receptor beta chains listed below, sequenced in a study of shared clonotypes between healthy human individuals. Produced via immunoSEQ multiplex PCR; TCRdb's table is partial and in-frame only. The repertoire holds roughly 890,000 clones, with 80% to 95% as singletons. As defined, naive CD8 cells were CD45RO-negative and positively selected for CCR7, with terminally differentiated effector memory CD45RA+ cells excluded. Specimen: naive CD8+ T cells sorted from blood. Receptors originate from a man aged 30-40 years in good health.

The chain recombines TRBV9 with TRBJ2-7; D unresolved. This CDR3 contains 13 residues. The V gene's germline CDR1 is SGDLS and CDR2 YYNGEE. The V end lost 2 bases, the J end lost 3 bases, and 9 bases lay between the germline ends. CDR3 sequence: CASSVATDYEQYF. The CDR3 DNA follows: TGTGCCAGCAGCGTCGCGACTGACTACGAGCAGTACTTC.

The rearrangement joins TRBV15 to TRBJ2-7, with TRBD1 identical over 7 bases. Per germline, CDR1 LNHNV and CDR2 YYDKDF (reference sequence). The trim removed 4 bases at V and 2 bases at J, leaving 2 bases unmatched. The CDR3 has 13 amino acids. The CDR3 nucleotides read TGTGCCACCAGCAAGGGGACAGCCTACGAGCAGTACTTC. Protein product: CATSKGTAYEQYF.

V is TRBV2 and J is TRBJ2-7, with 16 bases lining up with TRBD2. V shed 7 bases, J shed 2 bases, and the junction held 8 bases outside the gene matches. CDR1 is SNHLY and CDR2 is FYNNEI in the germline V gene. The CDR3 sequence is 17 residues long. The CDR3 is CASNPGLAGGRTYEQYF. The CDR3 region has the DNA TGTGCCAGCAATCCGGGACTAGCGGGAGGGCGGACCTACGAGCAGTACTTC.

The chain uses TRBV6-6 and TRBJ2-7; 9 positions agree with TRBD2. CDR1 and CDR2 from the germline V gene are MNHNY and SVGAGI (reference sequence). J was trimmed by 3 bases and V by 0 bases; bases with no gene match: 3. This CDR3 spans 15 amino acids. DNA of the CDR3: TGTGCCAGCAGTTACTCGCCTAGCGGGAACTACGAGCAGTACTTC. Translation gives CASSYSPSGNYEQYF.

The rearrangement links TRBV27 to TRBJ2-7, with D possibly being TRBD1 (6 bases). V was clipped by 5 bases and J by 6 bases, with 11 bases between them. The CDR3 totals 12 residues. The V gene's germline CDR1 is MNHEY and CDR2 SMNVEV (reference sequence). The CDR3 bases are TGTGCCAGCAGTCCGACAGGAGGCGAGCAGTACTTC. Encoded protein: CASSPTGGEQYF.

The chain carries TRBV4-1 and TRBJ2-4; no reliable D call. This CDR3 region has 13 residues. V gave up 4 bases and J gave up 11 bases, with 15 bases separating them. The germline V gene has CDR1 MGHRA and CDR2 YSYEKL. The CDR3: CASSPDFGHLQYF. CDR3 sequence (DNA): TGCGCCAGCAGCCCTGACTTCGGCCATCTTCAGTACTTC.

The chain couples TRBV6-1 to TRBJ1-5, with TRBD1 identical over 8 bases. V lost 7 bases, J lost 1 base, and 6 bases stayed unmatched. Germline assignment: CDR1 MNHNS and CDR2 SASEGT. The CDR3 loop spans 15 amino acids. CDR3 in amino acids: CASNKDRASNQPQHF. The CDR3 DNA is TGTGCCAGCAATAAGGACAGGGCGAGCAATCAGCCCCAGCATTTT.

CDR3 sequence (DNA): TGTGCCATCAGTGAGTCGAAGGGCGTGAACACTGAAGCTTTCTTT. It specifies CAISESKGVNTEAFF. The chain combines TRBV10-3 with TRBJ1-1, with D unresolved. V was cut by 0 bases and J by 0 bases, with 8 bases left in between. From germline, CDR1 is ENHRY and CDR2 SYGVKD. The CDR3 has 15 amino acids.

The rearrangement links TRBV7-9 to TRBJ2-1, with TRBD2 matching 10 bases. Trimming removed 4 bases from V and 6 bases from J; junction bases left unmatched: 12. The CDR3 extends over 17 amino acids. Germline CDR1 is SEHNR and CDR2 is FQNEAQ (reference sequence). CDR3 in amino acids: CASSSPWASGSGNEQFF. Written as DNA, the CDR3 is TGTGCCAGCAGCTCCCCGTGGGCTAGCGGGAGTGGCAATGAGCAGTTCTTC.

V usage is TRBV9 and J usage is TRBJ1-4; a possible D gene is TRBD1 (6 bases). CDR1 and CDR2 from the germline V gene are SGDLS and YYNGEE. V was shortened by 0 bases and J by 5 bases, with 14 bases between the two germline ends. The CDR3 is 16 amino acids. The CDR3 region has the DNA TGTGCCAGCAGCGTAGGGTACGACAGGTCGAATGAAAAACTGTTTTTT. Encoded protein: CASSVGYDRSNEKLFF.

The chain joins TRBV10-1 to TRBJ2-1; no firm D call. The CDR3 loop spans 14 amino acids. The V gene's germline CDR1 is WNHNN and CDR2 SYGVQD (reference sequence). V was clipped by 4 bases and J by 7 bases, with 14 bases between them. This CDR3 is CASSVSESRNEQFF. DNA of the CDR3: TGCGCCAGCAGTGTATCAGAGTCCCGTAATGAGCAGTTCTTC.

The J gene is TRBJ2-1, the V gene TRBV28, with 7 nucleotides matching TRBD2. The CDR3 is 14 amino acids. Germline lookup yields CDR1 MDHEN and CDR2 SYDVKM. The ends lost 4 bases at V and 3 bases at J; junction bases unmatched: 3. CDR3 DNA sequence: TGTGCCAGCAGTTCCCGGGACTACTACAATGAGCAGTTCTTC. Residues: CASSSRDYYNEQFF. The full variable domain, completed using reference TRBV28 and TRBJ2-1, is DVKVTQSSRYLVKRTGEKVFLECVQDMDHENMFWYRQDPGLGLRLIYFSYDVKMKEKGDIPEGYSVSREKKERFSLILESASTNQTSMYLCASSSRDYYNEQFFGPGTRLTVL.

Note on this clone: In the same sample, other DNA sequences code for this CDR3. V gene TRBV6-1 combines with J gene TRBJ2-7; TRBD1 might be the D (5 bases). This CDR3 region has 13 residues. V was trimmed by 6 bases and J by 2 bases, leaving 11 bases between them. Per germline, CDR1 MNHNS and CDR2 SASEGT. The CDR3 nucleotides are TGTGCCAGCAGCGCCAGGGCCCCCTACGAGCAGTACTTC. Translated: CASSARAPYEQYF.

The chain combines TRBV2 with TRBJ2-1; TRBD2 is a possible D gene (6 bases). Trimming took 4 bases from V and 0 from J, leaving 10 bases between them. This CDR3 has 15 amino acids. Germline V gene sequence: CDR1 SNHLY, CDR2 FYNNEI. The CDR3 nucleotides read TGTGCCAGCAGTGCTGCGGGGCTCTCCTACAATGAGCAGTTCTTC. It is translated as CASSAAGLSYNEQFF.

The chain carries TRBV5-5 and TRBJ2-1, with a weak D call TRBD2 (5 bases). Germline V gene data show CDR1 as SGHKS and CDR2 as YYEKEE (reference sequence). This CDR3 is built from 17 residues. Trimming stripped 3 bases from V and 5 bases from J, with 21 bases between. The CDR3 region is CASSSTPGLPVDNEQFF. CDR3 in DNA: TGTGCCAGCAGCTCCACCCCCGGACTTCCCGTAGACAATGAGCAGTTCTTC.

The V and J genes are TRBV5-1 and TRBJ1-5; D is possibly TRBD1 (5 bases). The V end lost 3 bases, the J end lost 5 bases, and 15 bases lay between the germline ends. This CDR3 spans 15 amino acids. CDR1 is SGHRS, CDR2 YFSETQ, per germline. The CDR3 coding sequence is TGCGCCAGCAGCTGGCACACAGGAACGGATCAGCCCCAGCATTTT. Translation gives CASSWHTGTDQPQHF.

This clone was seen once. The J gene is TRBJ2-2, the V gene TRBV28; D perhaps matches TRBD2 (5 bases). The V and J ends lost 10 bases and 1 base respectively, with 19 bases between them. The CDR3 is 16 residues long. Germline loops: CDR1 MDHEN, CDR2 SYDVKM. Written as DNA, the CDR3 is TGTGCCACCCCGCGCCGGGAAGGCCTGAACACCGGGGAGCTGTTTTTT. Translating it yields CATPRREGLNTGELFF.

The chain recombines TRBV11-2 with TRBJ2-7; D gene uncertain. This CDR3 spans 14 amino acids. The V and J ends lost 3 bases and 4 bases respectively, with 13 bases between them. Germline loops: CDR1 SGHAT, CDR2 FQNNGV. CDR3 loop: CASSFGRRSYEQYF. CDR3 DNA sequence: TGTGCCAGCAGCTTCGGCAGGAGATCTTACGAGCAGTACTTC.

The chain has TRBV7-9 and TRBJ2-1; 11 bases are a match to TRBD1. The CDR3 is made up of 15 amino acids. The trim removed 3 bases at V and 6 bases at J, leaving 4 bases unmatched. Germline CDR1 is SEHNR and CDR2 is FQNEAQ (reference sequence). The CDR3: CASSFTGQGANEQFF. In nucleotides, the CDR3 is TGTGCCAGCAGCTTTACCGGACAGGGGGCCAATGAGCAGTTCTTC.

The CDR3 sequence: CASSLNRLAMTYNEQFF. DNA of the CDR3: TGTGCCAGCAGCTTAAATAGGCTAGCGATGACCTACAATGAGCAGTTCTTC. This chain uses TRBV7-2 with TRBJ2-1; perhaps TRBD2 as D (6 bases). The length of the CDR3 is 17 residues. Germline V gene data show CDR1 as SGHTA and CDR2 as FQGNSA. The V and J ends lost 2 bases and 2 bases respectively, with 16 bases between them.

This chain connects TRBV28 to TRBJ2-5; 11 nucleotides agree with TRBD2. Trimming at V came to 5 bases and at J to 4 bases, leaving 9 bases not matched to a gene. Germline lookup yields CDR1 MDHEN and CDR2 SYDVKM. There are 16 residues in the CDR3. The CDR3 spells CASSAFPSGRRETQYF. In nucleotides, the CDR3 is TGTGCCAGCAGTGCGTTTCCTAGCGGGAGGCGAGAGACCCAGTACTTC. Variable domain in full (rest from reference TRBV28 and TRBJ2-5): DVKVTQSSRYLVKRTGEKVFLECVQDMDHENMFWYRQDPGLGLRLIYFSYDVKMKEKGDIPEGYSVSREKKERFSLILESASTNQTSMYLCASSAFPSGRRETQYFGPGTRLLVL.

This chain links TRBV4-1 with TRBJ2-1; 9 bases match TRBD2. The length of the CDR3 is 18 residues. With 2 bases clipped from V and 3 bases from J, the junction kept 11 bases outside the gene matches. Germline values: CDR1 MGHRA, CDR2 YSYEKL. CDR3 DNA sequence: TGCGCCAGCAGCCAAATTATGTATGGCGGGGGGGACTACAATGAGCAGTTCTTC. Protein product: CASSQIMYGGGDYNEQFF.

The chain has TRBV28 and TRBJ1-1; D is unclear. This CDR3 has 14 residues. Germline CDR1 MDHEN, CDR2 SYDVKM. Trimming cost V 3 bases and J 3 bases, with 11 bases left between them. CDR3 region: CASSFPFPDTEAFF. The CDR3 DNA reads TGTGCCAGCAGTTTTCCCTTCCCGGACACTGAAGCTTTCTTT.

The gene calls are TRBV30 and TRBJ1-1; D remains unclear. The CDR3 has 12 amino acids. With 0 bases removed from V and 7 bases from J, the gap between germline ends came to 9 bases. Germline CDR1 and CDR2: GTSNPN and SVGIG (reference sequence). CDR3 bases: TGTGCCTGGAGTGTACTAGCAGTTGAAGCTTTCTTT. Translated: CAWSVLAVEAFF.

V gene TRBV6-5 combines with J gene TRBJ1-4, with 12 bases matching TRBD1. J was trimmed by 8 bases and V by 2 bases; bases with no gene match: 6. This CDR3 contains 16 residues. Germline CDR1 and CDR2: MNHEY and SVGAGI. CDR3 in amino acids: CASSYGTGGRGEKLFF. CDR3 DNA sequence: TGTGCCAGCAGTTACGGGACAGGGGGCCGTGGAGAAAAACTGTTTTTT.

This chain links TRBV7-8 with TRBJ1-5; D remains ambiguous. From germline, CDR1 is SGHVS and CDR2 FQNEAQ. V lost 2 bases and J lost 1, with 9 bases in between. The length of the CDR3 is 15 residues. The CDR3: CASSLSPASNQPQHF. CDR3 bases: TGTGCCAGCAGCTTAAGCCCGGCGAGCAATCAGCCCCAGCATTTT.